Given below is one T cell receptor (beta chain) in context. The antigen remains unidentified. The germline V and J ends were trimmed by 0 bases and 10 bases, with 15 bases remaining between them. The CDR3 has 14 residues. The data were taken from a study of T cell repertoires in cytomegalovirus infection. Study-level information: HLA-B-restricted CMV epitopes that are well studied, plus recently identified HLA-C-restricted ones, were used by the study. CMV infection and matching HLA type were both indicated by public TCR beta signatures. Study observations and caveats: Predominance within the ex vivo response was attributable to HLA-C-restricted CMV-specific TCR beta clonotypes. Pooled public TCR beta family frequency picked out CMV carriers with the relevant HLA.

TCRdb passed the reads through MiXCR, listing each CDR3 protein once. The sample yields around 900,000 distinct CDR3 sequences, approximately 31% seen once. The sequences come from cultured CD8+ T cells from PBMCs, collected from culture after CMV antigen stimulation. The gene calls are TRBV12-3 or TRBV12-4 and TRBJ1-2; TRBD1 is a possible D gene (6 bases). The receptor comes from a human donor in good health (CMV status not recorded). Some clones in this sample may be carry-over from other donors' samples. The CDR3: CASSLARAGVDYTF. For the CDR3, the DNA is TGTGCCAGCAGTTTAGCGAGGGCAGGGGTGGACTACACCTTC.